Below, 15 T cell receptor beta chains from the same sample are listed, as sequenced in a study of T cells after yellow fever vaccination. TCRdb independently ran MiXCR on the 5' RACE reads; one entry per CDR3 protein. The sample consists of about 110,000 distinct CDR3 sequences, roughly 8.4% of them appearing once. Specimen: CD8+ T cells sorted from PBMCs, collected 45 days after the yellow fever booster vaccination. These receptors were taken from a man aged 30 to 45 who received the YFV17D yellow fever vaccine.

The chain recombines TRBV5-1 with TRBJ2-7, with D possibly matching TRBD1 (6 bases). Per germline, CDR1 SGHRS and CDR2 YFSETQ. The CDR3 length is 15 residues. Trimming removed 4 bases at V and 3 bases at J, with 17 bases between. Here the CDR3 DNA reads TGCGCCAGCAGCCCGGGGACAATCGAGGGCTACGAGCAGTACTTC. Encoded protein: CASSPGTIEGYEQYF.

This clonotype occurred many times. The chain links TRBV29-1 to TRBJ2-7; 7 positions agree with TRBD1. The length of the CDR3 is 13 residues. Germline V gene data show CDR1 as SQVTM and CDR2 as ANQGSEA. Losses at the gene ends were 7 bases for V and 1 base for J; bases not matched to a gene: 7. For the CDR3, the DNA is TGCAGCGCTAGGGACAGCAAATCCTACGAGCAGTACTTC. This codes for CSARDSKSYEQYF.

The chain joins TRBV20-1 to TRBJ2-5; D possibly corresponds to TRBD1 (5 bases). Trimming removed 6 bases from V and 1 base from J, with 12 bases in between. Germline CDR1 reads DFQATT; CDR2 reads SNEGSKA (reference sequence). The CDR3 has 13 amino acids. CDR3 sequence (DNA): TGCAGTGCCAGGGATCTGTTCCAAGAGACCCAGTACTTC. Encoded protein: CSARDLFQETQYF.

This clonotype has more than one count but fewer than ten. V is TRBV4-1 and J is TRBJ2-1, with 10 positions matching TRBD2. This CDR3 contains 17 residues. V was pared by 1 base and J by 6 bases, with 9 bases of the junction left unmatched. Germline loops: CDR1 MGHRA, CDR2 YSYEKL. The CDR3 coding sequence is TGCGCCAGCAGCCAAGCTGGTCTAGCGGGAGCGTTCAATGAGCAGTTCTTC. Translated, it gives CASSQAGLAGAFNEQFF.

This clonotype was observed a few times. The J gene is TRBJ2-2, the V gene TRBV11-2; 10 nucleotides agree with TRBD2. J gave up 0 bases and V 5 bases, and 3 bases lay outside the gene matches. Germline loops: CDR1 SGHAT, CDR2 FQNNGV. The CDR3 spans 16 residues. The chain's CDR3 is CASSTTSGANTGELFF. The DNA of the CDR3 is TGTGCCAGCAGCACCACTAGCGGGGCGAACACCGGGGAGCTGTTTTTT.

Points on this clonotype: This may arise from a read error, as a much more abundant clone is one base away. In DNA, the CDR3 is TGTGCCAGCAGTTCCTCGTGGGCGGATGAGCAGTTCTTC. Its protein product is CASSSSWADEQFF. The gene calls are TRBV6-5 and TRBJ2-1; D not certain. CDR1 is MNHEY and CDR2 is SVGAGI in the germline V gene. The CDR3 extends over 13 amino acids. The ends were cut back, 4 bases at V and 8 bases at J, with 12 bases in the middle.

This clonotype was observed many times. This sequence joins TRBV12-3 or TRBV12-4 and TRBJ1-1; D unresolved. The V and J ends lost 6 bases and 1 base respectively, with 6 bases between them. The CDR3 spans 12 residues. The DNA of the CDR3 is TGTGCCAGCAGCGAGAAGAACACTGAAGCTTTCTTT. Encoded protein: CASSEKNTEAFF.

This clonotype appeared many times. The CDR3 sequence is CASSGLAGGDAGTDTQYF. For the CDR3, the DNA is TGTGCCAGCAGCGGACTAGCGGGAGGAGATGCGGGAACAGATACGCAGTATTTT. The rearrangement uses TRBV28 and TRBJ2-3; the match to TRBD2 covers 14 bases. CDR1 and CDR2 from the germline V gene are MDHEN and SYDVKM. Germline trimming cut 6 bases from V and 3 bases from J; bases unmatched to any gene: 11. The CDR3 loop spans 18 amino acids.

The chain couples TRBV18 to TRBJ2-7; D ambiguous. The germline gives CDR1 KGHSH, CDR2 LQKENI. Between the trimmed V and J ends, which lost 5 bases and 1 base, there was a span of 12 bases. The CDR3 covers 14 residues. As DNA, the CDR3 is TGTGCCAGCTCAGATTTGACCGAGTCCTACGAGCAGTACTTC. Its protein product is CASSDLTESYEQYF.

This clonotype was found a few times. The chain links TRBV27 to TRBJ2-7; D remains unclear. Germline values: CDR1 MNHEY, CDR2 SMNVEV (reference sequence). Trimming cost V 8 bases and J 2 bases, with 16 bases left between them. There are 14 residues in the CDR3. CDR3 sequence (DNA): TGTGCCAGCCGGTTAGGCCCAGCCGCCTACGAGCAGTACTTC. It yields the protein CASRLGPAAYEQYF.

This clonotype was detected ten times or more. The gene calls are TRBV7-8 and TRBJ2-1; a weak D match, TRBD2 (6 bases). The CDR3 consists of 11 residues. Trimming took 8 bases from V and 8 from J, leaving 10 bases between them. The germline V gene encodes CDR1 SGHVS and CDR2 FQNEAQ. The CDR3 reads CASSGGDEQFF. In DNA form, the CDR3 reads TGTGCCAGCTCCGGGGGAGATGAGCAGTTCTTC.

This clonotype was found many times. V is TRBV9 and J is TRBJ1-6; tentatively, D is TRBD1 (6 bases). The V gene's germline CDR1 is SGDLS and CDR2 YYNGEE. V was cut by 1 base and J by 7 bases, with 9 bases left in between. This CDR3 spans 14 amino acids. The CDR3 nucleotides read TGTGCCAGCAGCGTACAGGGGTTGAATTCACCCCTCCACTTT. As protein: CASSVQGLNSPLHF.

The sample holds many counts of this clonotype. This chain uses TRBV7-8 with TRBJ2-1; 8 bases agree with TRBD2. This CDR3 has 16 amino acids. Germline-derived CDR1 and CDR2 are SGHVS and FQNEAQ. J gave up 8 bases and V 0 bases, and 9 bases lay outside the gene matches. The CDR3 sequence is CASSLAGTSLYDEQFF. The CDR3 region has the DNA TGTGCCAGCAGCTTAGCAGGGACTAGTTTGTATGATGAGCAGTTCTTC.

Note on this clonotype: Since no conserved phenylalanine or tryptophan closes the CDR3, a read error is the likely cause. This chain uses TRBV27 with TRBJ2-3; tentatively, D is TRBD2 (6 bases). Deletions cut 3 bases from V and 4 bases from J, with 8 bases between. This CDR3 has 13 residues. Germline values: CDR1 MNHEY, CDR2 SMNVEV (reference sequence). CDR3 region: CASSFREPDTQYS. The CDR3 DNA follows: TGTGCCAGCAGTTTCCGGGAGCCAGATACGCAGTATTCT.

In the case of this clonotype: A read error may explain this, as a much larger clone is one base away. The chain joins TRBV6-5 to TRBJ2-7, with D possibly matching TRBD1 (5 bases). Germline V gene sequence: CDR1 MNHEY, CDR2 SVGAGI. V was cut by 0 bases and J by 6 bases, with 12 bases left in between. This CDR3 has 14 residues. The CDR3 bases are TGTGCCAGCAGTTACTCTGGCAGGGCGATCGAGCAGTACTTC. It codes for CASSYSGRAIEQYF.